What follows describes a single T cell receptor (beta chain). The record originates from a study of shared clonotypes between healthy human individuals. Only in-frame clones appear in the TCRdb table, and some are missing; sequencing was by immunoSEQ multiplex PCR. The data contain around 2.3 million clones, nearly 97% of them singletons. Germline-derived CDR1 and CDR2 are SGHVS and FNYEAQ. The V gene end was trimmed by 5 bases and the J gene end by 6 bases; junction bases not matched to a gene: 17. The CDR3 extends over 19 amino acids. V gene TRBV7-6 combines with J gene TRBJ2-2; TRBD2 matches at 11 bases. The receptor comes from a young man in good health. Sequencing used naive CD4+ T cells sorted from blood. Indicated subset: CD45RA+ positively selected. CDR3 sequence (DNA): TGTGCCAGCAGCCATTGGGGCGGTAGCGGGAGGGCCGTGGCCGGGGAGCTGTTTTTT. Its protein product is CASSHWGGSGRAVAGELFF.